One sample yielded the 26 T cell receptor beta chains listed below, sequenced in a study of control samples from healthy donors and cancer patients (TCRdb year 2020). Receptor libraries were prepared by the immunoSEQ multiplex PCR assay. In TCRdb, the immuneACCESS table is reduced to in-frame sequences with V and J assigned. These tables do not hold every clone; where another copy was compared, an unresolved V gene accounts for under half, and the others remain unexplained. The sample has about 89,000 clones on record, about 83% of them singletons. The ten biggest clones cover over 2% of the sample. The specimen was blood. These receptors came from a woman between 35 and 50 years old in good health.

This chain uses TRBV5-1 with TRBJ2-7; 8 bases line up with TRBD2. Trimming cost V 4 bases and J 3 bases; bases outside gene matches: 6. Looked up from germline, CDR1 is SGHRS and CDR2 is YFSETQ. This CDR3 has 14 residues. CDR3 region: CASSPGGSGYEQYF. In DNA, the CDR3 is TGCGCCAGCAGCCCGGGGGGGAGTGGCTACGAGCAGTACTTC.

The chain carries TRBV18 and TRBJ1-6; TRBD1 matches 9 bases. CDR3 length equals 15 residues. Per germline, CDR1 KGHSH and CDR2 LQKENI. The V segment lost 2 bases and the J segment 5 bases; nucleotides outside the gene matches: 1. The CDR3 here is CASSPGTGNNSPLHF. In DNA form, the CDR3 reads TGTGCCAGCTCACCAGGGACAGGGAATAATTCACCCCTCCACTTT. The variable domain in full, completed from reference TRBV18 and TRBJ1-6, reads NAGVMQNPRHLVRRRGQEARLRCSPMKGHSHVYWYRQLPEEGLKFMVYLQKENIIDESGMPKERFSAEFPKEGPSILRIQQVVRGDSAAYFCASSPGTGNNSPLHFGNGTRLTVT.

There are a few counts of this clone. This chain uses TRBV6-5 with TRBJ1-2; D is perhaps TRBD1 (5 bases). The CDR3 has 13 amino acids. The ends were cut back, 6 bases at V and 8 bases at J, with 16 bases in the middle. Looked up from germline, CDR1 is MNHEY and CDR2 is SVGAGI. The CDR3 region has the DNA TGTGCCAGCAGCCAGGGCCTCAACGGAGGCTACACCTTC. Amino acids: CASSQGLNGGYTF.

J is TRBJ1-4 and V is TRBV9; 7 bases agree with TRBD1. Germline loops: CDR1 SGDLS, CDR2 YYNGEE. The CDR3 consists of 16 residues. V shed 0 bases, J shed 5 bases, and the junction held 7 bases outside the gene matches. CDR3 nucleotide sequence: TGTGCCAGCAGCGTAGGACAGGGTGTCGTGAATGAAAAACTGTTTTTT. Its translation: CASSVGQGVVNEKLFF.

The chain couples TRBV5-4 to TRBJ2-1; D is perhaps TRBD2 (6 bases). CDR1 is SGHNT, CDR2 YYREEE, per germline (reference sequence). V shed 0 bases and J shed 5 bases, with 12 bases lying between them. This CDR3 has 15 residues. The CDR3 loop is CASSLEGRGDNEQFF. The CDR3 nucleotides read TGTGCCAGCAGCTTGGAAGGGCGGGGTGACAATGAGCAGTTCTTC. Full variable domain (outside the CDR3, taken from reference TRBV5-4 and TRBJ2-1): ETGVTQSPTHLIKTRGQQVTLRCSSQSGHNTVSWYQQALGQGPQFIFQYYREEENGRGNFPPRFSGLQFPNYSSELNVNALELDDSALYLCASSLEGRGDNEQFFGPGTRLTVL.

This clone was seen a single time. The chain combines TRBV25-1 with TRBJ2-2, with D unclear. The length of the CDR3 is 13 residues. V dropped 0 bases and J dropped 8 bases, with 7 bases sitting between them. Germline V lookup: CDR1 MGHDK, CDR2 SYGVNS. The CDR3 DNA sequence: TGTGCCAGCAGTGAATATCCAATTGGGGAGCTGTTTTTT. Its translation is CASSEYPIGELFF.

The chain recombines TRBV4-3 with TRBJ1-2, with D hard to call. Trimming took 0 bases from V and 1 from J, leaving 9 bases between them. This CDR3 has 15 residues. Germline CDR1 reads LGHNA; CDR2 reads YSLEER. CDR3 DNA: TGCGCCAGCAGCCAAGAACGATCAGTTAACTATGGCTACACCTTC. Protein product: CASSQERSVNYGYTF.

This chain links TRBV6-1 with TRBJ2-1, with D possibly matching TRBD2 (5 bases). The CDR3 runs 16 residues. Deletions cut 1 base from V and 6 bases from J, with 16 bases between. Germline V gene sequence: CDR1 MNHNS, CDR2 SASEGT. The CDR3 DNA follows: TGTGCCAGCAGTGAAGGAACGAGCGGCCCACCCAATGAGCAGTTCTTC. Its translation is CASSEGTSGPPNEQFF.

This clone was detected only once. The chain is built from TRBV24-1 and TRBJ1-1, with a weak D call TRBD1 (6 bases). The CDR3 loop spans 15 amino acids. Germline CDR1 and CDR2: KGHDR and SFDVKD. Trimming shortened V by 4 bases and J by 2 bases, and 13 bases separated the two germline ends. The CDR3 sequence is CATSEAGDGNTEAFF. Written as DNA, the CDR3 is TGTGCCACCAGTGAGGCAGGGGACGGAAACACTGAAGCTTTCTTT.

This chain uses TRBV12-3 or TRBV12-4 with TRBJ1-1; D remains ambiguous. V was clipped by 3 bases and J by 5 bases, with 4 bases between them. The CDR3 has 11 amino acids. The CDR3 reads CASSFGTEAFF. The CDR3, as DNA: TGTGCCAGCAGTTTTGGAACTGAAGCTTTCTTT.

The chain employs TRBV5-5 and TRBJ1-6, with 8 bases lining up with TRBD1. Germline V CDR1 and CDR2: SGHKS, YYEKEE (reference sequence). Trimming removed 2 bases from V and 10 bases from J; junction bases left unmatched: 5. The CDR3 length is 14 residues. The DNA for the CDR3 is TGTGCCAGCAGCTTACGACAGGGGAGGTCACCCCTCCACTTT. It yields the protein CASSLRQGRSPLHF.

This chain connects TRBV6-5 to TRBJ1-2; 8 bases map to TRBD1. The ends lost 8 bases at V and 1 base at J; junction bases unmatched: 6. The CDR3 contains 14 residues. In germline, CDR1 is MNHEY, CDR2 SVGAGI. The CDR3 DNA follows: TGTGCCAGCCGGACAGGGATTCTTAACTATGGCTACACCTTC. Translated: CASRTGILNYGYTF.

J is TRBJ2-3 and V is TRBV9, with 8 positions matching TRBD2. The CDR3 has 14 residues. Per germline, CDR1 SGDLS and CDR2 YYNGEE. J lost 6 bases, V lost 3 bases, and 6 bases had no gene match. CDR3 bases: TGTGCCAGCAGCGCGGGGGGGTATTGGGATACGCAGTATTTT. The encoded protein is CASSAGGYWDTQYF. Based on the CDR3 plus reference TRBV9 and TRBJ2-3, the full variable domain is DSGVTQTPKHLITATGQRVTLRCSPRSGDLSVYWYQQSLDQGLQFLIQYYNGEERAKGNILERFSAQQFPDLHSELNLSSLELGDSALYFCASSAGGYWDTQYFGPGTRLTVL.

V usage is TRBV4-3 and J usage is TRBJ1-1, with TRBD1 as a possible D gene (5 bases). CDR3 length: 16 amino acids. Germline CDR1 reads LGHNA; CDR2 reads YSLEER. Trimming took off 4 bases at V and 4 bases at J, with 19 bases between the two ends. As DNA, the CDR3 is TGCGCCAGCAGCCTCGGGCAAGAATGGGGGTCCACTGAAGCTTTCTTT. Translation: CASSLGQEWGSTEAFF.

The V gene is TRBV9, the J gene TRBJ2-1, with D perhaps TRBD1 (5 bases). The V gene lost 0 bases and the J gene lost 0 bases, with 7 bases spanning the gap. Germline-derived CDR1 and CDR2 are SGDLS and YYNGEE. The CDR3 is made up of 15 amino acids. CDR3 sequence reads: CASSVDTGSYNEQFF. CDR3 coding DNA: TGTGCCAGCAGCGTAGATACAGGCTCCTACAATGAGCAGTTCTTC. The full variable domain, completed using reference TRBV9 and TRBJ2-1, is DSGVTQTPKHLITATGQRVTLRCSPRSGDLSVYWYQQSLDQGLQFLIQYYNGEERAKGNILERFSAQQFPDLHSELNLSSLELGDSALYFCASSVDTGSYNEQFFGPGTRLTVL.

The chain employs TRBV18 and TRBJ2-3, with 9 positions matching TRBD2. This CDR3 is 16 amino acids long. Germline CDR1 is KGHSH and CDR2 is LQKENI. J gave up 11 bases and V 2 bases, and 14 bases lay outside the gene matches. The CDR3 DNA reads as TGTGCCAGCTCACCAATGGCAAGCGCGGGGGGGACGATGCAGTATTTT. This sequence encodes CASSPMASAGGTMQYF.

By share of the sample, this clone is medium-sized. V is TRBV5-1 and J is TRBJ1-3; no clear D gene. The germline CDR1 and CDR2 sequences are SGHRS and YFSETQ. V shed 0 bases and J shed 0 bases, with 7 bases lying between them. The CDR3 loop spans 15 amino acids. The CDR3 DNA reads TGCGCCAGCAGCTTGGGCGATAGCTCTGGAAACACCATATATTTT. As protein: CASSLGDSSGNTIYF.

This chain links TRBV18 with TRBJ1-5, with D unresolved. The CDR3 is 13 amino acids. V lost 6 bases, J lost 4 bases, and 10 bases lay in between. The germline CDR1 and CDR2 sequences are KGHSH and LQKENI. Written as DNA, the CDR3 is TGTGCCAGCTCCCCAGCTGAAAATCAGCCCCAGCATTTT. Its protein product is CASSPAENQPQHF. Complete variable domain (other parts from reference TRBV18 and TRBJ1-5): NAGVMQNPRHLVRRRGQEARLRCSPMKGHSHVYWYRQLPEEGLKFMVYLQKENIIDESGMPKERFSAEFPKEGPSILRIQQVVRGDSAAYFCASSPAENQPQHFGDGTRLSIL.

The genes are TRBV24-1 and TRBJ2-5, with D possibly matching TRBD2 (6 bases). CDR3 size: 14 residues. CDR1 and CDR2 (germline): KGHDR, SFDVKD. Trimming pared 6 bases from V and 2 bases from J, leaving 12 bases between. CDR3 bases: TGTGCCACCAGTAGGGCGGGACTTCAAGAGACCCAGTACTTC. Its translation: CATSRAGLQETQYF.

The J gene is TRBJ2-6, the V gene TRBV3-1 (or the pseudogene TRBV3-2); 12 bases are shared with TRBD1. Trimming removed 4 bases from V and 4 bases from J; junction bases left unmatched: 11. The CDR3 extends over 19 amino acids. Germline V gives CDR1 LGHDT, CDR2 YNNKEL (reference sequence). The CDR3 here is CASSLRGQGAPGGANVLTF. The CDR3 DNA reads as TGTGCCAGCAGCCTCCGGGGACAGGGGGCGCCTGGAGGGGCCAACGTCCTGACTTTC.

The CDR3 DNA reads as TGTGCCTGGACCCCTTTGTCCACTGAAGCTTTCTTT. It translates to CAWTPLSTEAFF. The rearrangement uses TRBV30 and TRBJ1-1; D not certain. V gave up 4 bases and J gave up 4 bases, with 10 bases separating them. Germline V CDR1 and CDR2: GTSNPN, SVGIG (reference sequence). The CDR3 totals 12 residues.

The rearrangement joins TRBV12-3 or TRBV12-4 to TRBJ1-1; D unclear. The CDR3 is made up of 13 amino acids. Trimming left V 6 bases short and J 1 base short, with 9 bases between. The CDR3 here is CASSWTENTEAFF. The DNA of the CDR3 is TGTGCCAGCAGCTGGACGGAGAACACTGAAGCTTTCTTT.

The chain couples TRBV12-3 or TRBV12-4 to TRBJ2-2; D perhaps matches TRBD2 (6 bases). V gave up 6 bases and J gave up 6 bases, with 8 bases separating them. This CDR3 has 12 amino acids. DNA for the CDR3: TGTGCCAGCAGCACTAGCCCCGGGGAGCTGTTTTTT. It encodes CASSTSPGELFF.

The rearrangement joins TRBV5-8 to TRBJ1-5; possible D gene TRBD1, 5 bases. The CDR3 is 16 amino acids. From germline, CDR1 is SGHTS and CDR2 YDEGEE. V dropped 4 bases and J dropped 4 bases, with 18 bases sitting between them. The CDR3 reads CASSLAQGEGNQPQHF. Written as DNA, the CDR3 is TGTGCCAGCAGCCTTGCCCAGGGAGAGGGGAATCAGCCCCAGCATTTT.

V is TRBV10-1 and J is TRBJ2-5; perhaps TRBD2 as D (6 bases). CDR1 is WNHNN, CDR2 SYGVQD, per germline (reference sequence). The ends were cut back, 5 bases at V and 5 bases at J, with 6 bases in the middle. The CDR3 has 11 residues. DNA of the CDR3: TGCGCCAGCAGTCGGGGGGAGACCCAGTACTTC. It specifies CASSRGETQYF.

V is TRBV19 and J is TRBJ1-5; unclear D gene. The CDR3 runs 13 residues. The germline V gene encodes CDR1 LNHDA and CDR2 SQIVND (reference sequence). V lost 2 bases, J lost 4 bases, and 6 bases lay in between. The CDR3 bases are TGTGCCAGTAGTATATCCGCAAATCAGCCCCAGCATTTT. This codes for CASSISANQPQHF.